The 31 T cell receptor beta chains below were found in one sample sequenced in a study of T cell changes during pregnancy in multiple sclerosis. Clones were read by immunoSEQ multiplex PCR, and TCRdb kept only the in-frame ones, dropping some. The sample consists of under 110,000 clones, approximately 90% of them appearing once. Sequencing used peripheral blood, obtained after pregnancy. These receptor sequences come from a female donor with multiple sclerosis, enrolled in a pregnancy study.

The chain carries TRBV4-1 and TRBJ2-3; tentative D call: TRBD2 (6 bases). Per germline, CDR1 MGHRA and CDR2 YSYEKL. Trimming stripped 4 bases from V and 3 bases from J, with 14 bases between. This CDR3 has 15 residues. CDR3: CASSLTRGGTDTQYF. CDR3 coding DNA: TGCGCCAGCAGCCTGACGCGGGGCGGGACAGATACGCAGTATTTT.

The chain couples TRBV6-6 to TRBJ1-5, with 10 bases lining up with TRBD1. CDR3 size: 16 residues. After removal of 5 bases from V and 5 bases from J, the junction contained 9 bases not matched to a gene. The germline V gene encodes CDR1 MNHNY and CDR2 SVGAGI (reference sequence). This CDR3 reads CASSTPQGQGYQPQHF. In nucleotides, the CDR3 is TGTGCCAGCAGTACCCCCCAGGGACAGGGGTATCAGCCCCAGCATTTT.

The chain uses TRBV7-8 and TRBJ1-5; tentatively, D is TRBD1 (6 bases). Germline assignment: CDR1 SGHVS and CDR2 FQNEAQ. CDR3 length equals 15 residues. Trimming cost V 5 bases and J 3 bases, with 14 bases left between them. The CDR3 reads CASSPIGGINQPQHF. CDR3 in DNA: TGTGCCAGCAGCCCGATTGGGGGCATCAATCAGCCCCAGCATTTT.

V and J are TRBV19 and TRBJ1-1; 10 bases are a match to TRBD1. The germline CDR1 and CDR2 sequences are LNHDA and SQIVND (reference sequence). The J segment lost 1 base and the V segment lost 4 bases, leaving 6 bases of the junction unmatched. The CDR3 spans 16 residues. The CDR3 nucleotides are TGTGCCAGTAGTACTCCGGGACAGGGGAAGAACACTGAAGCTTTCTTT. It yields the protein CASSTPGQGKNTEAFF. Drawing the rest from reference TRBV19 and TRBJ1-1, the complete variable domain is DGGITQSPKYLFRKEGQNVTLSCEQNLNHDAMYWYRQDPGQGLRLIYYSQIVNDFQKGDIAEGYSVSREKKESFPLTVTSAQKNPTAFYLCASSTPGQGKNTEAFFGQGTRLTVV.

This clone appeared a single time. The chain links TRBV28 to TRBJ2-6, with D maybe TRBD1 (5 bases). V was shortened by 5 bases and J by 6 bases, with 14 bases between the two germline ends. This CDR3 comprises 15 residues. Germline CDR1 MDHEN, CDR2 SYDVKM. CDR3 sequence reads: CASSEGVLEANVLTF. The CDR3 DNA reads as TGTGCCAGCAGTGAAGGGGTTTTAGAGGCCAACGTCCTGACTTTC.

This rearrangement joins TRBV7-7 to TRBJ2-7; 10 bases fit TRBD1. Germline V lookup: CDR1 SSHAT, CDR2 FNYEAQ (reference sequence). CDR3 length: 15 amino acids. After removal of 4 bases from V and 1 base from J, the junction contained 4 bases not matched to a gene. The DNA of the CDR3 is TGTGCCAGCAGCTGGCGACAGGGGGCATCCTACGAGCAGTACTTC. This codes for CASSWRQGASYEQYF.

The chain joins TRBV19 to TRBJ2-1, with 10 bases aligning to TRBD1. Germline V gives CDR1 LNHDA, CDR2 SQIVND (reference sequence). This CDR3 has 16 amino acids. After removal of 4 bases from V and 4 bases from J, the junction contained 7 bases not matched to a gene. The CDR3 region has the DNA TGTGCCAGTAGTAAACTGGGACAGGGGCTATACAATGAGCAGTTCTTC. It specifies CASSKLGQGLYNEQFF.

The CDR3, as DNA: TGTGCCAGCTCGTTATCGGGGTCTAATCAGCCCCAGCATTTT. This sequence encodes CASSLSGSNQPQHF. This chain uses TRBV14 with TRBJ1-5; D is ambiguous. This CDR3 spans 14 amino acids. The V gene lost 8 bases and the J gene lost 4 bases, with 15 bases spanning the gap. CDR1 SGHDN and CDR2 FVKESK come from the germline V gene.

The chain couples TRBV7-3 to TRBJ2-5; D is unresolved. V gave up 2 bases and J gave up 5 bases, with 12 bases separating them. The CDR3 is 14 amino acids. From germline, CDR1 is SGHTA and CDR2 FQGTGA. CDR3: CASSLSGPTETQYF. The CDR3, as DNA: TGTGCCAGCAGCTTATCTGGCCCCACCGAGACCCAGTACTTC. Variable domain in full (rest from reference TRBV7-3 and TRBJ2-5): GAGVSQTPSNKVTEKGKYVELRCDPISGHTALYWYRQSLGQGPEFLIYFQGTGAADDSGLPNDRFFAVRPEGSVSTLKIQRTERGDSAVYLCASSLSGPTETQYFGPGTRLLVL.

The chain is built from TRBV7-7 and TRBJ2-2; 8 bases are a match to TRBD1. The CDR3 runs to 18 residues. Germline-derived CDR1 and CDR2 are SSHAT and FNYEAQ (reference sequence). Trimming took 4 bases from V and 1 from J; bases not matched to a gene: 11. CDR3 DNA: TGTGCCAGCAGCTCCTTGGTGTCAGGGGGCGTGAACACCGGGGAGCTGTTTTTT. It codes for CASSSLVSGGVNTGELFF.

The rearrangement joins TRBV2 to TRBJ2-2; TRBD1 is a possible D gene (6 bases). Per the germline V gene, CDR1 is SNHLY and CDR2 is FYNNEI. The CDR3 loop spans 13 amino acids. The V and J ends lost 3 bases and 7 bases respectively, with 9 bases between them. CDR3 residues: CASSDRGGGELFF. CDR3 DNA: TGTGCCAGCAGTGACAGGGGTGGCGGGGAGCTGTTTTTT.

The chain uses TRBV7-6 and TRBJ2-1; 10 bases map to TRBD1. Germline lookup yields CDR1 SGHVS and CDR2 FNYEAQ. V shed 6 bases and J 1 base; nucleotides not matched to a gene: 6. CDR3 size: 16 residues. CDR3 DNA sequence: TGTGCCAGCAGTCCGGGGACAGGGGCGTCCTACAATGAGCAGTTCTTC. Its translation is CASSPGTGASYNEQFF.

This clone was found a few times. The chain's CDR3 is CASSWGPGDSGNTIYF. The CDR3 nucleotides read TGCGCCAGCAGCTGGGGCCCGGGCGACTCTGGAAACACCATATATTTT. The rearrangement links TRBV5-1 to TRBJ1-3; D may be TRBD1 (5 bases). Germline values: CDR1 SGHRS, CDR2 YFSETQ. V was cut by 3 bases and J by 0 bases, with 13 bases left in between. The CDR3 contains 16 residues.

The chain combines TRBV28 with TRBJ2-7, with TRBD1 matching over 9 bases. The CDR3 length is 14 residues. J lost 4 bases, V lost 8 bases, and 9 bases had no gene match. The germline CDR1 and CDR2 sequences are MDHEN and SYDVKM. The CDR3 protein is CASLPPGQGYEQYF. The DNA of the CDR3 is TGTGCCAGCCTGCCCCCGGGACAGGGTTACGAGCAGTACTTC.

This chain connects TRBV5-6 to TRBJ1-2; the match to TRBD1 covers 8 bases. The germline V gene has CDR1 SGHDT and CDR2 YYEEEE. The CDR3 contains 15 residues. J gave up 2 bases and V 1 base, and 4 bases lay outside the gene matches. DNA of the CDR3: TGTGCCAGCAGCTTGATTTCAGGGGGCAACTATGGCTACACCTTC. This gives the protein CASSLISGGNYGYTF.

The J gene is TRBJ2-7, the V gene TRBV27; TRBD2 agrees at 11 bases. J was trimmed by 2 bases and V by 5 bases; bases with no gene match: 5. This CDR3 comprises 15 residues. From germline, CDR1 is MNHEY and CDR2 SMNVEV (reference sequence). CDR3 nucleotides: TGTGCCAGCAGTCCACGACTAGCGGGGCCCTACGAGCAGTACTTC. It is translated as CASSPRLAGPYEQYF.

The gene calls are TRBV6-1 and TRBJ1-5, with D unclear. Germline V gives CDR1 MNHNS, CDR2 SASEGT. This CDR3 contains 16 residues. V gave up 1 base and J gave up 3 bases, with 13 bases separating them. DNA of the CDR3: TGTGCCAGCAGTGAAGTGGCAGGCTCAAACAATCAGCCCCAGCATTTT. Amino acids: CASSEVAGSNNQPQHF.

The chain has TRBV29-1 and TRBJ2-5, with 7 bases fitting TRBD1. CDR1 and CDR2 (germline): SQVTM, ANQGSEA. The CDR3 consists of 15 residues. The V and J ends lost 5 bases and 4 bases, in that order; junction bases with no gene match: 13. CDR3 protein: CSVSGQIRGGETQYF. In nucleotides, the CDR3 is TGCAGCGTTTCGGGACAGATCAGGGGTGGAGAGACCCAGTACTTC. The full variable domain, in which reference TRBV29-1 and TRBJ2-5 provide the parts outside the CDR3, is SAVISQKPSRDICQRGTSLTIQCQVDSQVTMMFWYRQQPGQSLTLIATANQGSEATYESGFVIDKFPISRPNLTFSTLTVSNMSPEDSSIYLCSVSGQIRGGETQYFGPGTRLLVL.

The CDR3 DNA follows: TGTGCCAGCGGATGGACAGGTCCTTTTCCGTATAATGAAAAACTGTTTTTT. Amino acids: CASGWTGPFPYNEKLFF. The V call is TRBV5-8, the J call TRBJ1-4; 7 bases line up with TRBD1. The CDR3 spans 17 residues. Germline values: CDR1 SGHTS, CDR2 YDEGEE. V shed 7 bases, J shed 4 bases, and the junction held 16 bases outside the gene matches.

V and J are TRBV6-6 and TRBJ2-1; D is unclear. This CDR3 has 13 amino acids. Trimming removed 7 bases at V and 0 bases at J, with 7 bases between. Germline V gene lookup returns CDR1 MNHNY and CDR2 SVGAGI (reference sequence). CDR3 sequence: CASTSGSYNEQFF. CDR3 nucleotide sequence: TGTGCCAGCACGAGTGGCTCCTACAATGAGCAGTTCTTC.

The chain joins TRBV2 to TRBJ1-5, with 7 bases matching TRBD1. V lost 6 bases to trimming and J lost 0 bases; unmatched junction nucleotides: 5. Germline CDR1 reads SNHLY; CDR2 reads FYNNEI. This CDR3 comprises 15 residues. The CDR3 DNA follows: TGTGCCAGCAGGCCAGGGGGTTATAGCAATCAGCCCCAGCATTTT. As protein: CASRPGGYSNQPQHF.

The chain recombines TRBV5-8 with TRBJ1-5; 8 bases map to TRBD1. Germline CDR1 SGHTS, CDR2 YDEGEE. CDR3 size: 15 residues. With 1 base clipped from V and 5 bases from J, the junction kept 5 bases outside the gene matches. The CDR3 sequence: CASSLSGTGDQPQHF. DNA for the CDR3: TGTGCCAGCAGCTTGTCGGGGACAGGAGATCAGCCCCAGCATTTT. Full variable domain (rest looked up from reference TRBV5-8 and TRBJ1-5): EAGVTQSPTHLIKTRGQQATLRCSPISGHTSVYWYQQALGLGLQFLLWYDEGEERNRGNFPPRFSGRQFPNYSSELNVNALELEDSALYLCASSLSGTGDQPQHFGDGTRLSIL.

The V call is TRBV13, the J call TRBJ1-2, with 9 bases identical to TRBD1. The CDR3 sequence is 15 residues long. From germline, CDR1 is PRHDT and CDR2 FYEKMQ (reference sequence). The V segment lost 5 bases and the J segment 3 bases; nucleotides outside the gene matches: 7. Here the CDR3 DNA reads TGTGCCAGCAGCGCAATTACAGGGGGCGACTATGGCTACACCTTC. It is translated as CASSAITGGDYGYTF.

V gene TRBV11-2 combines with J gene TRBJ2-1; D is perhaps TRBD2 (7 bases). V lost 7 bases, J lost 6 bases, and 19 bases lay in between. CDR1 SGHAT and CDR2 FQNNGV come from the germline V gene. The CDR3 has 15 residues. The CDR3 nucleotides are TGTGCCAGCAACCCTGCCCGGGGGGCCTTCAATGAGCAGTTCTTC. Encoded protein: CASNPARGAFNEQFF.

This clone was seen just once. This sequence joins TRBV9 and TRBJ2-7; 7 bases match TRBD2. The J segment lost 3 bases and the V segment lost 0 bases, leaving 0 bases of the junction unmatched. This CDR3 spans 13 amino acids. Per germline, CDR1 SGDLS and CDR2 YYNGEE. The CDR3 DNA reads TGTGCCAGCAGCGTAGGCGGGAGCTACGAGCAGTACTTC. It yields the protein CASSVGGSYEQYF.

V gene TRBV28 combines with J gene TRBJ1-5; D call uncertain. The V gene's germline CDR1 is MDHEN and CDR2 SYDVKM. This CDR3 spans 11 amino acids. Trimming stripped 4 bases from V and 9 bases from J, with 7 bases between. CDR3 region: CASSSLGPQHF. The DNA for the CDR3 is TGTGCCAGCAGTTCTCTAGGGCCCCAGCATTTT.

This chain links TRBV29-1 with TRBJ2-2; 13 nucleotides match TRBD2. V was clipped by 2 bases and J by 2 bases; unmatched bases: 5. The V gene's germline CDR1 is SQVTM and CDR2 ANQGSEA. CDR3 size: 17 residues. CDR3 nucleotide sequence: TGCAGCGTTGAAACTCGACTAGCGGGGGGAAACACCGGGGAGCTGTTTTTT. Translating it yields CSVETRLAGGNTGELFF.

The chain joins TRBV7-3 to TRBJ1-1, with 7 bases fitting TRBD1. Losses at the gene ends were 2 bases for V and 0 bases for J; bases not matched to a gene: 3. This CDR3 region has 15 residues. CDR1 is SGHTA and CDR2 is FQGTGA in the germline V gene. CDR3 DNA sequence: TGTGCCAGCAGCTTACAAGGGACAGTGAACACTGAAGCTTTCTTT. This sequence encodes CASSLQGTVNTEAFF.

The V and J genes are TRBV27 and TRBJ2-5; the D gene is possibly TRBD1 (6 bases). Germline loops: CDR1 MNHEY, CDR2 SMNVEV (reference sequence). The CDR3 totals 15 residues. Deletions cut 5 bases from V and 2 bases from J, with 15 bases between. The CDR3 is CASSPWGQLQETQYF. The CDR3 DNA reads TGTGCCAGCAGTCCCTGGGGGCAACTTCAAGAGACCCAGTACTTC.

This chain joins TRBV9 and TRBJ2-7; D uncertain. Germline lookup yields CDR1 SGDLS and CDR2 YYNGEE. Between the trimmed V and J ends, which lost 3 bases and 2 bases, there was a span of 12 bases. This CDR3 region has 14 residues. The chain's CDR3 is CASSASSGTYEQYF. Written as DNA, the CDR3 is TGTGCCAGCAGCGCATCGTCTGGCACCTACGAGCAGTACTTC.

V gene TRBV11-2 combines with J gene TRBJ2-7; 8 nucleotides match TRBD1. The CDR3 is made up of 14 amino acids. Germline assignment: CDR1 SGHAT and CDR2 FQNNGV. After removal of 5 bases from V and 2 bases from J, the junction contained 5 bases not matched to a gene. CDR3 amino acids: CASSLDRAAYEQYF. CDR3 DNA: TGTGCCAGCAGCCTGGACAGGGCCGCCTACGAGCAGTACTTC. Variable domain in full (rest from reference TRBV11-2 and TRBJ2-7): EAGVAQSPRYKIIEKRQSVAFWCNPISGHATLYWYQQILGQGPKLLIQFQNNGVVDDSQLPKDRFSAERLKGVDSTLKIQPAKLEDSAVYLCASSLDRAAYEQYFGPGTRLTVT.